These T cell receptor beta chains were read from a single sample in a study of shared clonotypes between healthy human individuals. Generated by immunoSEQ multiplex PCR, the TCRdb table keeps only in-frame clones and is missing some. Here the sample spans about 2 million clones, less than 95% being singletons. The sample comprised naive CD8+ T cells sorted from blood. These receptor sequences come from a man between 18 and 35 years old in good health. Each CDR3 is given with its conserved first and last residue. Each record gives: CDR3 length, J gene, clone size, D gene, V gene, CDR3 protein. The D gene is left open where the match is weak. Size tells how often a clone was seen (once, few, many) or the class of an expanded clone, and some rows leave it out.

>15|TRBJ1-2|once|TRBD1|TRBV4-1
CASSPTGSYNYGYTF
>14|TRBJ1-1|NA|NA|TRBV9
CASSVTGVETEAFF
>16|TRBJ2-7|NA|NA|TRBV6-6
CASSLIEPSSHHEQYF
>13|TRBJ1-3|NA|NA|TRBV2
CASIPGAGNTIYF
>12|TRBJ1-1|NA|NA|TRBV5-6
CASSLTNTEAFF
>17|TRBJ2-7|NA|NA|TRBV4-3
CASSQDLTAGVAYEQYF
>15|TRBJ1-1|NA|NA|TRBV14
CASSQGEQLNTEAFF
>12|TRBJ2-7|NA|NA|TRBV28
CAVLGISYEQYF
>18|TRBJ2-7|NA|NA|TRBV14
CASSQESAFEALDYEQYF
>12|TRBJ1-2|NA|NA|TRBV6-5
CASSPEGWGYTF
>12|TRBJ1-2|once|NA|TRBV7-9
CASSLRGDGYTF
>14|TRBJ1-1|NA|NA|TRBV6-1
CASREGVWDTEAFF
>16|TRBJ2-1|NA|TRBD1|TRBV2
CASSASRGRADNEQFF
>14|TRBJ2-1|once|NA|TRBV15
CATSRVPSANEQFF
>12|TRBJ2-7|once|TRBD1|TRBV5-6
CASAGQGYEQYF
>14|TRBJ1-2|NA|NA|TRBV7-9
CASSLVVGNYGYTF
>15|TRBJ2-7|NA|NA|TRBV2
CASSYGPPSSYEQYF
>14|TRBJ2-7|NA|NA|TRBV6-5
CASSRRDGTYEQYF
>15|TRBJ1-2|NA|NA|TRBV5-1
CASSLVAGGAFGYTF
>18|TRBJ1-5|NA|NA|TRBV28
CASSFPGMPIDSNQPQHF
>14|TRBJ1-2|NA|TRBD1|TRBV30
CAWSDRTGLYGYTF
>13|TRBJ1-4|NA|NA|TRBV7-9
CASSLDLGGKLFF